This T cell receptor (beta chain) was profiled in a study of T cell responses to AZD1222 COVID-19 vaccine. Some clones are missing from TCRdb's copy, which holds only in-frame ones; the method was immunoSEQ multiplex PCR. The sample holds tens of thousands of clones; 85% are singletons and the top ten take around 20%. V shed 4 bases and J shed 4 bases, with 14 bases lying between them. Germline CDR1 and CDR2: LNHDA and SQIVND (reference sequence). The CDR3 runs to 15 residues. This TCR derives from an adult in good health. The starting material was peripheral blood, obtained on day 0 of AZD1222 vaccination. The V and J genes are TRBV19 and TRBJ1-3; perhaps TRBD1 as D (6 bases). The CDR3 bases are TGTGCCAGTAGTACTAACCGGGACACAGGAAACACCATATATTTT. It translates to CASSTNRDTGNTIYF.